This T cell receptor (beta chain) was found in a study of blood T cell repertoires in COVID-19. Background on the study: The origin of the acute and convalescent COVID-19 samples was the United States, Italy and Spain. Sources were T cells, B-cell-depleted T cells, or PBMCs; the material itself was cDNA or gDNA.

Study processing details: Estimation of nucleated cell counts was performed using reference gene primer amplification. TCRdb's copy holds only in-frame clones and misses some; the assay was immunoSEQ multiplex PCR. V, J and clone size were drawn from that table, and D and trimming were deduced from the DNA. The sample yields some 340,000 clones, 85% seen once. The CDR3 has 11 residues. The germline gives CDR1 SNHLY, CDR2 FYNNEI. Trimming stripped 2 bases from V and 4 bases from J, with 2 bases between. This chain joins TRBV2 and TRBJ2-5; D is unresolved. The sequence was obtained from a woman between 18 and 29 years old with acute or convalescent COVID-19. Sample: peripheral blood. The CDR3 region is CASSELETQYF. The CDR3 DNA sequence: TGTGCCAGCAGTGAACTAGAGACCCAGTACTTC. The full variable domain, in which reference TRBV2 and TRBJ2-5 provide the parts outside the CDR3, is EPEVTQTPSHQVTQMGQEVILRCVPISNHLYFYWYRQILGQKVEFLVSFYNNEISEKSEIFDDQFSVERPDGSNFTLKIRSTKLEDSAMYFCASSELETQYFGPGTRLLVL.